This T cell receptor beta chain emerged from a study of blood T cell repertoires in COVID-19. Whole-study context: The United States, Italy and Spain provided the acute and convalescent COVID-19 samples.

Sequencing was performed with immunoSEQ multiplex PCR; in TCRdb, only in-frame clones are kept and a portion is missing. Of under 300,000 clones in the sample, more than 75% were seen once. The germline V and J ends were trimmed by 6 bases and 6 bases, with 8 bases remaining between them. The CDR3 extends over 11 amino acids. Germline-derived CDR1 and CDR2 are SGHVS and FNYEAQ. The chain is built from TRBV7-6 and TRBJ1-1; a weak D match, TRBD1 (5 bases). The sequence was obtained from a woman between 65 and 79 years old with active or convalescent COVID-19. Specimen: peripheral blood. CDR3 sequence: CASRGGSEAFF. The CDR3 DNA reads TGTGCCAGCAGGGGGGGTTCTGAAGCTTTCTTT.